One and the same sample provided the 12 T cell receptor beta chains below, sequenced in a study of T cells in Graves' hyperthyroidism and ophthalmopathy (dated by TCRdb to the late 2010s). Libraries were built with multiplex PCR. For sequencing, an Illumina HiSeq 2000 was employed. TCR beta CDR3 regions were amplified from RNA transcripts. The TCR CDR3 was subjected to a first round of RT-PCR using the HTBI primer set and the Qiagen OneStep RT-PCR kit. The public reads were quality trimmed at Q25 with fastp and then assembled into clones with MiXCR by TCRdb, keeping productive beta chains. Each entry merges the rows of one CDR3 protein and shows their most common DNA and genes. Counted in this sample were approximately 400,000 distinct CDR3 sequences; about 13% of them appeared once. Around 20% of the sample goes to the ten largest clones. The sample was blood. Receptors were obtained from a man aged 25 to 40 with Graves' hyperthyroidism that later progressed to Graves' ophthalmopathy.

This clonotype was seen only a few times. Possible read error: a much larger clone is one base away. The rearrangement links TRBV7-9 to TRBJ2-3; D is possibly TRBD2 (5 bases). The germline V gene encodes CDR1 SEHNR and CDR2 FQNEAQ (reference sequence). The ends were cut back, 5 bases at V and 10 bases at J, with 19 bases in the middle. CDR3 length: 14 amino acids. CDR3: CASSPASRGDAQYF. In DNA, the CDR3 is TGTGCCAGCAGCCCCGCTAGCCGTGGCGATGCGCAGTATTTT.

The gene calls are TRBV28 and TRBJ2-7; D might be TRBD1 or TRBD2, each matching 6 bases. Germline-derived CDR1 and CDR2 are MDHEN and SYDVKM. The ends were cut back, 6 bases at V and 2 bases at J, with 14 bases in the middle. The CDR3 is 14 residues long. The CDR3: CASRLGGQTYEQYF. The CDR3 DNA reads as TGTGCCAGCAGACTCGGGGGCCAGACCTACGAGCAGTACTTC.

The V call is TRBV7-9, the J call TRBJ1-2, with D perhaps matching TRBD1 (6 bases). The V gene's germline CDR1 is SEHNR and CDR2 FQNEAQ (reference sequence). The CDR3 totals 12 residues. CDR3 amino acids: CVRGGQDYGYTF. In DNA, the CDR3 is TGTGTCCGGGGGGGGCAGGACTATGGCTACACCTTC. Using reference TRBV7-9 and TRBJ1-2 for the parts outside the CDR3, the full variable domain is DTGVSQNPRHKITKRGQNVTFRCDPISEHNRLYWYRQTLGQGPEFLTYFQNEAQLEKSRLLSDRFSAERPKGSFSTLEIQRTEQGDSAMYLCVRGGQDYGYTFGSGTRLTVV.

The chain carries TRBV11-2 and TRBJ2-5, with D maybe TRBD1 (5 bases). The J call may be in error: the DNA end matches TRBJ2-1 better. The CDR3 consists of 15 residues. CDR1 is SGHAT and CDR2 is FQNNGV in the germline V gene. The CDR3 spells CASSQHTLETETQFF. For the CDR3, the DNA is TGTGCCAGCAGCCAACATACTTTAGAGACAGAGACCCAGTTCTTC.

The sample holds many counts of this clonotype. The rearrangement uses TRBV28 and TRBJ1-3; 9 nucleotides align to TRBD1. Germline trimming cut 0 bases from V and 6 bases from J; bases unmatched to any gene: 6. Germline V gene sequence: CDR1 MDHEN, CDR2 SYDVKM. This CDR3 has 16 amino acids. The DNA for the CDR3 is TGTGCCAGCAGTTTATGGCGGACAGGGGAAGCAAACACCATATATTTT. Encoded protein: CASSLWRTGEANTIYF.

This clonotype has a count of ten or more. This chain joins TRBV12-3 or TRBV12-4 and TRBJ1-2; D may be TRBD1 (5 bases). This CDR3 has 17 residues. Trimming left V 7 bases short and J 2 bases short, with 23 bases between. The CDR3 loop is CASINGTHHPRNYGYTF. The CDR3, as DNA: TGTGCCAGCATCAACGGGACCCATCACCCACGCAACTATGGCTACACCTTC.

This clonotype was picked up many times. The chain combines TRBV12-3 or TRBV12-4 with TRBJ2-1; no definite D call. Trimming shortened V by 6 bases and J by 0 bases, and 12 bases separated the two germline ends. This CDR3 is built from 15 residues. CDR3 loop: CASSPWESSYNEQFF. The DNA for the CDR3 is TGTGCCAGCAGCCCGTGGGAAAGCTCCTACAATGAGCAGTTCTTC.

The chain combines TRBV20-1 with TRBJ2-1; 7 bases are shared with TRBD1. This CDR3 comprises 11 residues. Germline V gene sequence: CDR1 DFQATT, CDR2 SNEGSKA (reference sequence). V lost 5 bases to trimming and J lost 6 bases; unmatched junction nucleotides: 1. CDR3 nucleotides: TGCAGTGCTCACAGGGGCAATGAGCAGTTCTTC. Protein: CSAHRGNEQFF.

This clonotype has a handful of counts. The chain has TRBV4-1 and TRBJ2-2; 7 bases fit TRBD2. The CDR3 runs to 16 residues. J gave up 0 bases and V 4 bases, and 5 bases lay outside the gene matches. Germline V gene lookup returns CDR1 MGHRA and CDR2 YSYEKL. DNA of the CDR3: TGCGCCAGCAGCCCAAGGAGCGGGACGAACACCGGGGAGCTGTTTTTT. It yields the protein CASSPRSGTNTGELFF.

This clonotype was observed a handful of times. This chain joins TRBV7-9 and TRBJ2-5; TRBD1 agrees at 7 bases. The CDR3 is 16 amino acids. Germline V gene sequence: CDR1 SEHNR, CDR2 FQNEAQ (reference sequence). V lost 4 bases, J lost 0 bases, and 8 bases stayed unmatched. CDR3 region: CASSWLGTAYQETQYF. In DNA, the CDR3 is TGTGCCAGCAGCTGGCTGGGGACAGCGTACCAAGAGACCCAGTACTTC.

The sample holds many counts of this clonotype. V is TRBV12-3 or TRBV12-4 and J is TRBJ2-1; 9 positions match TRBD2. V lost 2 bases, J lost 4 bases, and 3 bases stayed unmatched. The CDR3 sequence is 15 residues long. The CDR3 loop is CASSLLAGAYNEQFF. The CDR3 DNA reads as TGTGCCAGCAGTTTATTAGCGGGGGCTTACAATGAGCAGTTCTTC.

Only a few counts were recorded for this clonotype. The CDR3 protein is CSFCRGQGKTQYF. The DNA of the CDR3 is TGCAGCTTTTGCCGGGGCCAGGGGAAGACCCAGTACTTC. V usage is TRBV29-1 and J usage is TRBJ2-5, with D possibly TRBD1 on 6 matching bases. This CDR3 is built from 13 residues. The V and J ends lost 8 bases and 6 bases respectively, with 19 bases between them. Per the germline V gene, CDR1 is SQVTM and CDR2 is ANQGSEA. Based on the CDR3 plus reference TRBV29-1 and TRBJ2-5, the full variable domain is SAVISQKPSRDICQRGTSLTIQCQVDSQVTMMFWYRQQPGQSLTLIATANQGSEATYESGFVIDKFPISRPNLTFSTLTVSNMSPEDSSIYLCSFCRGQGKTQYFGPGTRLLVL.